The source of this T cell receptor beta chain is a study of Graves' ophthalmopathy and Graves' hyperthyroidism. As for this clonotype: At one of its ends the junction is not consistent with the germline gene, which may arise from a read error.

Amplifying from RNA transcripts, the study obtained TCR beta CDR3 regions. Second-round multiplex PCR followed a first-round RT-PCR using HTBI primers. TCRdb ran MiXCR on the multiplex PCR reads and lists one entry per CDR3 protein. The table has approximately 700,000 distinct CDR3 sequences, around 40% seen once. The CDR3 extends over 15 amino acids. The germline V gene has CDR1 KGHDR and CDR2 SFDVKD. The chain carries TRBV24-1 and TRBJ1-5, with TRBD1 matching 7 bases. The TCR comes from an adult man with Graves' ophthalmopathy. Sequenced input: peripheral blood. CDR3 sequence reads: CASSFAKGALQPQHF. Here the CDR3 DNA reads TGTGCCAGCAGTTTCGCAAAGGGGGCACTTCAGCCCCAGCATTTT.